This T cell receptor beta chain emerged from a study of vaccination and CD4 T cells after COVID-19. This clonotype was observed a handful of times. Its matching antigen is unknown. Per the germline V gene, CDR1 is SGHAT and CDR2 is FQDESV (reference sequence). CDR3 size: 15 residues. V lost 1 base, J lost 4 bases, and 10 bases lay in between. Cultured CD4+ T-cell DNA underwent Oncomine TCR Beta short-read sequencing. MiXCR, applied by TCRdb to the PCR reads, yields one record per CDR3 protein. The table includes roughly 13,000 distinct CDR3 sequences, 43% detected once. Noted treatment: approximately nine-day PBMC culture with coronavirus spike peptide pools or control peptides (ViraFEST assay).

The clonotype was recovered from a human donor with COVID-19. The specimen was cultured CD4+ T cells from blood. This chain joins TRBV11-1 and TRBJ2-2, with D possibly being TRBD1 or TRBD2 (5 bases each). In nucleotides, the CDR3 is TGTGCCAGCAGCTTAGGGGGACGCCTCACCGGGGAGCTGTTTTTT. As protein: CASSLGGRLTGELFF.